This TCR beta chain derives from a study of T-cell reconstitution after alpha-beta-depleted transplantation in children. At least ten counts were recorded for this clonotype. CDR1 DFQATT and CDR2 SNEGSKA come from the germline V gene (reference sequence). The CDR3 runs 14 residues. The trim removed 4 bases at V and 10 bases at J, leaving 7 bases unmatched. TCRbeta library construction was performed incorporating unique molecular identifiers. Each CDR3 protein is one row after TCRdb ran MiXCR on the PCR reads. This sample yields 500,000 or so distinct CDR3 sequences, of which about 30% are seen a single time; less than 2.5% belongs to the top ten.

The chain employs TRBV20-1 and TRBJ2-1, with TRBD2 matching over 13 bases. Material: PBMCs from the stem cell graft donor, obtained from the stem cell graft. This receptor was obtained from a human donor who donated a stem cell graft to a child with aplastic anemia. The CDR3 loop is CSAITSGRAREQFF. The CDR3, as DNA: TGCAGTGCTATTACTAGCGGGAGGGCCAGAGAGCAGTTCTTC.